The 25 T cell receptor beta chains below were found in one sample sequenced in a study of T-cell memory formation after mild COVID-19. TCRdb recomputed calls from the 5' RACE reads with MiXCR, one row per CDR3 protein. The sample consists of about 200,000 distinct CDR3 sequences, 9.5% of them appearing once. The specimen was PBMCs or a T cell subset sorted from them (not recorded which). These receptors originate from a man between 18 and 29 years old who had mild COVID-19 (a few samples of this study predate the infection). Cell type and time point are not known.

The genes are TRBV20-1 and TRBJ2-3; 9 bases line up with TRBD2. The CDR3 totals 16 residues. CDR1 and CDR2 (germline): DFQATT, SNEGSKA (reference sequence). J lost 1 base, V lost 3 bases, and 8 bases had no gene match. The chain's CDR3 is CSASERASGGTDTQYF. CDR3 DNA: TGCAGTGCTAGTGAGCGGGCTAGCGGGGGCACAGATACGCAGTATTTT.

This chain links TRBV20-1 with TRBJ2-7; TRBD1 agrees at 8 bases. Germline CDR1 reads DFQATT; CDR2 reads SNEGSKA (reference sequence). The CDR3 spans 12 residues. The CDR3 region is CSARADRDEQYV. DNA of the CDR3: TGCAGTGCGAGAGCGGACAGGGACGAGCAGTACGTC.

The table lists this clonotype with a few counts. The chain carries TRBV20-1 and TRBJ2-5; possibly TRBD1 or TRBD2 for D (5 bases each). From germline, CDR1 is DFQATT and CDR2 SNEGSKA (reference sequence). Trimming took off 1 base at V and 5 bases at J, with 8 bases between the two ends. This CDR3 is 12 amino acids long. The CDR3 reads CSARAGAETQYF. In nucleotides, the CDR3 is TGCAGTGCTAGAGCCGGGGCTGAGACCCAGTACTTC.

The chain couples TRBV20-1 to TRBJ2-1; D call uncertain. CDR3 length equals 15 residues. V gave up 0 bases and J gave up 5 bases, with 14 bases separating them. Germline CDR1 and CDR2: DFQATT and SNEGSKA (reference sequence). CDR3 in amino acids: CSARDISGTNNEQFF. In DNA, the CDR3 is TGCAGTGCTAGAGATATCTCCGGAACCAACAATGAGCAGTTCTTC.

In this sample, this clonotype turned up a few times. The V gene is TRBV4-2, the J gene TRBJ2-1, with D maybe TRBD2 (7 bases). This CDR3 has 16 residues. V gave up 0 bases and J gave up 9 bases, with 18 bases separating them. CDR1 and CDR2 (germline): LGHNA, YNFKEQ. The CDR3 protein is CASSQEIGGPYGEQFF. In DNA form, the CDR3 reads TGTGCCAGCAGCCAAGAAATCGGGGGGCCCTACGGTGAGCAGTTCTTC.

This chain connects TRBV2 to TRBJ2-7; D could derive from TRBD1 or TRBD2 (7 bases each). Deletions cut 6 bases from V and 3 bases from J, with 15 bases between. The CDR3 loop spans 14 amino acids. Per germline, CDR1 SNHLY and CDR2 FYNNEI. This CDR3 is CASSSTGRGYEQYF. As DNA, the CDR3 is TGTGCCAGCAGCTCGACAGGGAGGGGCTACGAGCAGTACTTC. The full variable domain, completed using reference TRBV2 and TRBJ2-7, is EPEVTQTPSHQVTQMGQEVILRCVPISNHLYFYWYRQILGQKVEFLVSFYNNEISEKSEIFDDQFSVERPDGSNFTLKIRSTKLEDSAMYFCASSSTGRGYEQYFGPGTRLTVT.

This clonotype has a handful of counts. The chain links TRBV6-5 to TRBJ1-2, with a possible D match to TRBD1 (6 bases). Germline assignment: CDR1 MNHEY and CDR2 SVGAGI. The CDR3 runs 15 residues. V lost 5 bases, J lost 2 bases, and 15 bases lay in between. The CDR3 nucleotides read TGTGCCAGCAGTCCGAGGCGGACAGTCAACTATGGCTACACCTTC. As protein: CASSPRRTVNYGYTF.

In this sample, this clonotype turned up many times. The chain links TRBV5-1 to TRBJ2-3; either TRBD1 or TRBD2 may supply D (7 bases each). The CDR3 sequence is 20 residues long. Between the trimmed V and J ends, which lost 3 bases and 2 bases, there was a span of 28 bases. Germline V gives CDR1 SGHRS, CDR2 YFSETQ. CDR3 in DNA: TGCGCCAGCAGCTCTAAACGGCGGCAGGGGGGGATCATACTCACAGATACGCAGTATTTT. Translating it yields CASSSKRRQGGIILTDTQYF.

This clonotype has a count of ten or more. The chain carries TRBV29-1 and TRBJ1-1, with TRBD1 as a possible D gene (6 bases). The germline gives CDR1 SQVTM, CDR2 ANQGSEA. This CDR3 is built from 15 residues. Trimming took off 7 bases at V and 0 bases at J, with 18 bases between the two ends. Here the CDR3 DNA reads TGCAGCGCTGGGGGGACATCCGGGATGAACACTGAAGCTTTCTTT. Protein product: CSAGGTSGMNTEAFF.

This chain connects TRBV15 to TRBJ2-5; D uncertain. Trimming pared 1 base from V and 3 bases from J, leaving 6 bases between. The CDR3 loop spans 13 amino acids. Germline values: CDR1 LNHNV, CDR2 YYDKDF (reference sequence). This chain's CDR3 is CATSRVVEETQYF. DNA for the CDR3: TGTGCCACCAGCAGAGTGGTCGAAGAGACCCAGTACTTC.

This clonotype was seen more than once but under ten times. J is TRBJ2-2 and V is TRBV7-3; 7 bases match TRBD1. CDR3 length: 16 amino acids. J was trimmed by 0 bases and V by 6 bases; bases with no gene match: 7. From germline, CDR1 is SGHTA and CDR2 FQGTGA. The CDR3 DNA reads as TGTGCCAGCAGTCCCCAAGGGACAGCGAACACCGGGGAGCTGTTTTTT. This gives the protein CASSPQGTANTGELFF.

The chain carries TRBV2 and TRBJ2-3; 7 bases match TRBD2. The CDR3 has 15 amino acids. V dropped 8 bases and J dropped 4; count of bases not matched to a gene: 12. The germline gives CDR1 SNHLY, CDR2 FYNNEI. The chain's CDR3 is CASWGGQAPSDTQYF. CDR3 nucleotide sequence: TGTGCCAGCTGGGGGGGTCAAGCACCTTCAGATACGCAGTATTTT. Looking up the rest from reference TRBV2 and TRBJ2-3 gives the full variable domain: EPEVTQTPSHQVTQMGQEVILRCVPISNHLYFYWYRQILGQKVEFLVSFYNNEISEKSEIFDDQFSVERPDGSNFTLKIRSTKLEDSAMYFCASWGGQAPSDTQYFGPGTRLTVL.

This clonotype was seen a handful of times. V gene TRBV5-1 combines with J gene TRBJ2-1; 9 bases are shared with TRBD1. The CDR3 runs 15 residues. Germline V CDR1 and CDR2: SGHRS, YFSETQ. Trimming cost V 0 bases and J 5 bases; bases outside gene matches: 3. CDR3 bases: TGCGCCAGCAGCTTGGCGGGACAGGGTAACAATGAGCAGTTCTTC. Its translation: CASSLAGQGNNEQFF.

This clonotype was seen a handful of times. In DNA form, the CDR3 reads TGTGCCAGCAGCCTAGACAGGGGGCGAAACACCATATATTTT. This sequence encodes CASSLDRGRNTIYF. The rearrangement uses TRBV7-2 and TRBJ1-3; the match to TRBD1 covers 10 bases. The V and J ends lost 5 bases and 5 bases, in that order; junction bases with no gene match: 3. Germline-derived CDR1 and CDR2 are SGHTA and FQGNSA. This CDR3 has 14 residues.

The chain employs TRBV7-8 and TRBJ2-7; D is ambiguous. The germline V and J ends were trimmed by 3 bases and 4 bases, with 22 bases remaining between them. There are 17 residues in the CDR3. The germline gives CDR1 SGHVS, CDR2 FQNEAQ. The CDR3 is CASSFSTTARLLYEQYV. The CDR3 coding sequence is TGTGCCAGCAGCTTTTCGACGACCGCAAGGCTCCTTTACGAGCAGTACGTC.

V gene TRBV4-2 combines with J gene TRBJ1-5; TRBD1 agrees at 8 bases. The trim removed 4 bases at V and 5 bases at J, leaving 10 bases unmatched. CDR1 LGHNA and CDR2 YNFKEQ come from the germline V gene. The CDR3 covers 16 residues. Here the CDR3 reads CASSLHAQGEDQPQHF. The CDR3 coding sequence is TGTGCCAGCAGCCTCCACGCACAGGGGGAGGATCAGCCCCAGCATTTT.

This rearrangement joins TRBV7-6 to TRBJ2-3; D possibly corresponds to TRBD1 (6 bases). V was clipped by 1 base and J by 6 bases, with 17 bases between them. The CDR3 has 16 amino acids. Per the germline V gene, CDR1 is SGHVS and CDR2 is FNYEAQ. Here the CDR3 DNA reads TGTGCCAGCAGCTTAGGGACAGCCTGGCCCCCGGATACGCAGTATTTT. Its protein is CASSLGTAWPPDTQYF.

This clonotype was recorded a few times. This chain connects TRBV20-1 to TRBJ1-6; a possible D gene is TRBD1 (5 bases). Looked up from germline, CDR1 is DFQATT and CDR2 is SNEGSKA (reference sequence). The CDR3 loop spans 16 amino acids. V lost 1 base and J 7 bases, leaving 17 bases between the germline ends. DNA of the CDR3: TGCAGTGCTAGAGTAGGGGACTGGTACAACAATTCACCCCTCCACTTT. Its translation: CSARVGDWYNNSPLHF.

The table lists this clonotype with a few counts. The rearrangement joins TRBV5-4 to TRBJ1-2; 8 bases match TRBD1. Looked up from germline, CDR1 is SGHNT and CDR2 is YYREEE (reference sequence). The trim removed 4 bases at V and 8 bases at J, leaving 13 bases unmatched. The CDR3 spans 15 residues. The DNA for the CDR3 is TGTGCCAGCAGCAGAGAAGGGCAGGGGGCGTGGGGCTACACCTTC. This translates into CASSREGQGAWGYTF.

Written as DNA, the CDR3 is TGTGCCAGCAGCCTGGGTACCCGAAACACCGGGGAGCTGTTTTTT. Amino acids: CASSLGTRNTGELFF. The chain joins TRBV7-6 to TRBJ2-2; D gene unclear. The ends were cut back, 5 bases at V and 2 bases at J, with 12 bases in the middle. There are 15 residues in the CDR3. Looked up from germline, CDR1 is SGHVS and CDR2 is FNYEAQ.

This clonotype was seen a handful of times. The gene calls are TRBV15 and TRBJ2-1, with TRBD1 identical over 7 bases. Germline CDR1 and CDR2: LNHNV and YYDKDF (reference sequence). V trimming: 0 bases; J trimming: 13 bases; junction bases outside the gene matches: 12. The CDR3 is 15 residues long. The CDR3 region has the DNA TGTGCCACCAGCAGAGAAACAGGGGTTGGCTCCGGACAGTTCTTC. Encoded protein: CATSRETGVGSGQFF.

This clonotype was detected once. Just one base apart from a much larger clone, this may be a read error. The chain combines TRBV4-3 with TRBJ2-3, with D hard to call. The V end was cut by 3 bases, the J end by 5 bases, with 9 bases between. Germline values: CDR1 LGHNA, CDR2 YSLEER. The CDR3 consists of 13 residues. CDR3 sequence (DNA): TGCGCCAGCAGCCAGGGAAGCTTAGATACGCAGTATTTT. Translation gives CASSQGSLDTQYF.

In DNA form, the CDR3 reads TGCGCCAGCAGCCATCCGGGACAGGGTTTTCCCGGGGAGCTGTTTTTT. Its protein product is CASSHPGQGFPGELFF. The V and J genes are TRBV4-3 and TRBJ2-2; 9 bases line up with TRBD1. The CDR3 covers 16 residues. The germline V gene encodes CDR1 LGHNA and CDR2 YSLEER. Trimming at V came to 3 bases and at J to 6 bases, leaving 8 bases not matched to a gene.

V usage is TRBV6-2 or TRBV6-3 and J usage is TRBJ2-5; 11 bases align to TRBD2. The germline V gene encodes CDR1 MNHEY and CDR2 SVGEGT. This CDR3 has 13 residues. Trimming removed 0 bases from V and 13 bases from J; junction bases left unmatched: 4. The CDR3 spells CASSYSRLAGLYF. Here the CDR3 DNA reads TGTGCCAGCAGTTACTCGAGACTAGCGGGATTGTACTTC.

In this sample, this clonotype turned up a few times. The chain joins TRBV2 to TRBJ2-7; unclear D gene. CDR3 size: 14 residues. V lost 3 bases and J lost 2, with 11 bases in between. Per germline, CDR1 SNHLY and CDR2 FYNNEI. In DNA form, the CDR3 reads TGTGCCAGCAGTGACCAAGGTTGGGCCTACGAGCAGTACTTC. Translation: CASSDQGWAYEQYF. Together with reference TRBV2 and TRBJ2-7, the CDR3 gives the full variable domain: EPEVTQTPSHQVTQMGQEVILRCVPISNHLYFYWYRQILGQKVEFLVSFYNNEISEKSEIFDDQFSVERPDGSNFTLKIRSTKLEDSAMYFCASSDQGWAYEQYFGPGTRLTVT.